These 32 T cell receptor beta chains came from one sample sequenced in a study of blood T cells in healthy people across ages. Primed by a sample-barcoded 5' primer and a J-beta primer mix, a second PCR proceeded for about 7 to 11 cycles. Each CDR3 protein gets one entry after TCRdb re-called the 5' RACE reads with MiXCR. The sample shows 1.5 million to 2 million distinct CDR3 sequences, around 50% of them seen only once. The source material was blood. These receptors all stem from a woman in her thirties or forties in good health.

The chain links TRBV7-4 to TRBJ2-3; 8 bases align to TRBD2. Germline CDR1 SGHVT, CDR2 SQSDAQ. This CDR3 contains 17 residues. V dropped 4 bases and J dropped 2; count of bases not matched to a gene: 11. The chain's CDR3 is CASSSFHRGGNTDTQYF. CDR3 nucleotide sequence: TGTGCCAGCAGCTCATTCCACCGGGGGGGCAACACAGATACGCAGTATTTT.

This clonotype has more than one count but fewer than ten. This chain links TRBV7-8 with TRBJ2-1; D remains ambiguous. Germline V gene lookup returns CDR1 SGHVS and CDR2 FQNEAQ. With 1 base removed from V and 7 bases from J, the gap between germline ends came to 20 bases. CDR3 size: 17 residues. CDR3 residues: CASSLGLKLSYENEQFF. The DNA of the CDR3 is TGTGCCAGCAGCTTAGGGTTGAAGTTATCGTACGAGAATGAGCAGTTCTTC.

About this clonotype: A much larger clone lies a single base off, so this may be a read error. CDR3 loop: CATRPGQGYEQYF. In nucleotides, the CDR3 is TGTGCCACCAGACCGGGACAGGGGTACGAGCAGTACTTC. The chain couples TRBV6-9 to TRBJ2-7; 10 bases agree with TRBD1. The germline CDR1 and CDR2 sequences are MNHGY and SVAAGI. V shed 10 bases, J shed 4 bases, and the junction held 7 bases outside the gene matches. This CDR3 has 13 amino acids.

The gene calls are TRBV3-1 and TRBJ2-5; D perhaps matches TRBD1 (5 bases). Germline CDR1 is LGHDT and CDR2 is YNNKEL (reference sequence). V dropped 0 bases and J dropped 6 bases, with 11 bases sitting between them. CDR3 length equals 14 residues. CDR3 in DNA: TGTGCCAGCAGCCAAGATCTGGGGCTAAAGACCCAGTACTTC. Translated: CASSQDLGLKTQYF.

Comments on this clonotype: One end of the junction is discordant with germline, which a read error may explain. This chain's CDR3 is CATCRSGGSTDTQYF. The DNA of the CDR3 is TGTGCCACCTGCAGAAGCGGGGGGAGCACAGATACGCAGTATTTT. The rearrangement uses TRBV15 and TRBJ2-3, with 9 positions matching TRBD2. Germline V CDR1 and CDR2: LNHNV, YYDKDF (reference sequence). CDR3 length: 15 residues.

The chain uses TRBV6-1 and TRBJ1-5; 10 nucleotides align to TRBD1. The V segment lost 3 bases and the J segment 4 bases; nucleotides outside the gene matches: 6. CDR1 MNHNS and CDR2 SASEGT come from the germline V gene. CDR3 size: 16 residues. The CDR3 DNA reads as TGTGCCAGCAGTGAGTCGGGACAGGGGAGGAATCAGCCCCAGCATTTT. Amino acids: CASSESGQGRNQPQHF.

The sample holds a few counts of this clonotype. J is TRBJ2-3 and V is TRBV27; perhaps TRBD1 as D (5 bases). From germline, CDR1 is MNHEY and CDR2 SMNVEV (reference sequence). The CDR3 loop spans 16 amino acids. V lost 3 bases and J 0 bases, leaving 13 bases between the germline ends. CDR3 sequence reads: CASSFVKDISTDTQYF. The CDR3 nucleotides read TGTGCCAGCAGTTTCGTCAAGGACATCAGCACAGATACGCAGTATTTT.

This chain joins TRBV5-1 and TRBJ2-5; D may be TRBD1 (6 bases). The closer fit of TRBJ2-7 to the DNA end suggests the J call may be wrong. CDR3 length: 15 amino acids. Germline V CDR1 and CDR2: SGHRS, YFSETQ. The CDR3 reads CASSPLSDRPHEQYF. The CDR3 DNA reads TGCGCCAGCAGCCCTCTATCAGACAGGCCCCACGAGCAGTACTTC.

A word on this clonotype: The limits of the CDR3 on the DNA are not certain, so only TCRdb's listed CDR3 is given. The rearrangement uses TRBV6-6 and TRBJ1-2; the table assigns TRBD1, which was not confirmed against the DNA. In germline, CDR1 is MNHNY, CDR2 SVGAGI (reference sequence). The CDR3 spans 14 amino acids, including both terminal residues. This CDR3 is CASSTSDRANGYTF.

The chain combines TRBV9 with TRBJ2-1, with 8 nucleotides matching TRBD1. Germline CDR1 is SGDLS and CDR2 is YYNGEE. Trimming at V came to 0 bases and at J to 0 bases, leaving 14 bases not matched to a gene. The CDR3 covers 20 residues. The CDR3 is CASSVATGGLRRRSYNEQFF. Written as DNA, the CDR3 is TGTGCCAGCAGCGTAGCAACAGGGGGATTGCGGCGGCGCTCCTACAATGAGCAGTTCTTC.

This clonotype came up many times. The chain couples TRBV9 to TRBJ2-3; D remains unclear. With 5 bases removed from V and 2 bases from J, the gap between germline ends came to 6 bases. The CDR3 is 12 residues long. Germline V gene lookup returns CDR1 SGDLS and CDR2 YYNGEE. CDR3 bases: TGTGCCAGCAGTGCCGACACAGATACGCAGTATTTT. Translation gives CASSADTDTQYF.

J is TRBJ1-1 and V is TRBV18, with TRBD1 as a possible D gene (5 bases). From germline, CDR1 is KGHSH and CDR2 LQKENI. V was trimmed by 6 bases and J by 11 bases, leaving 10 bases between them. The CDR3 loop spans 10 amino acids. In nucleotides, the CDR3 is TGTGCCAGCTCCCGGGACGCGGCTTTCTTT. Amino acids: CASSRDAAFF.

The chain is built from TRBV12-3 or TRBV12-4 and TRBJ2-7; D ambiguous. The V gene lost 5 bases and the J gene lost 7 bases, with 12 bases spanning the gap. This CDR3 has 12 amino acids. Written as DNA, the CDR3 is TGTGCCAGCAGTATCGCCTACAATGAGCAGTACTTC. It specifies CASSIAYNEQYF.

In this sample, this clonotype turned up a few times. This sequence joins TRBV20-1 and TRBJ1-4; D may be TRBD1 (5 bases). Germline values: CDR1 DFQATT, CDR2 SNEGSKA (reference sequence). The CDR3 totals 15 residues. Trimming removed 4 bases from V and 0 bases from J, with 12 bases in between. CDR3 protein: CSATLDSATNEKLFF. CDR3 nucleotides: TGCAGTGCTACTCTCGACAGCGCAACTAATGAAAAACTGTTTTTT.

This clonotype appeared a few times. The rearrangement links TRBV4-1 to TRBJ2-4, with a tentative D call TRBD2 (7 bases). The germline gives CDR1 MGHRA, CDR2 YSYEKL. V was cut by 6 bases and J by 7 bases, with 19 bases left in between. The CDR3 consists of 15 residues. In DNA form, the CDR3 reads TGCGCCAGCAGGCCCGGAGGGGGGGAAAGTAACATTCAGTACTTC. This sequence encodes CASRPGGGESNIQYF.

This clonotype was found a few times. V usage is TRBV5-1 and J usage is TRBJ2-3; no clear D gene. V was trimmed by 0 bases and J by 5 bases, leaving 10 bases between them. This CDR3 spans 14 amino acids. Germline V CDR1 and CDR2: SGHRS, YFSETQ. The CDR3 is CASSLGRSQDTQYF. CDR3 bases: TGCGCCAGCAGCTTGGGTAGGTCTCAAGATACGCAGTATTTT.

The CDR3: CASSVPVGGQETQYF. For the CDR3, the DNA is TGCGCCAGCAGTGTTCCCGTGGGGGGACAAGAGACCCAGTACTTC. This chain uses TRBV10-1 with TRBJ2-5; tentatively, D is TRBD2 (6 bases). CDR1 and CDR2 (germline): WNHNN, SYGVQD (reference sequence). V lost 4 bases to trimming and J lost 2 bases, with 14 bases between them. This CDR3 comprises 15 residues.

The CDR3 sequence: CASSPQLAGLGQETQYF. CDR3 DNA: TGTGCCAGCTCACCGCAACTTGCGGGGCTAGGCCAAGAGACCCAGTACTTC. The genes are TRBV18 and TRBJ2-5; the D gene is possibly TRBD2 (6 bases). V was pared by 3 bases and J by 1 base, with 18 bases between. Germline CDR1 and CDR2: KGHSH and LQKENI. This CDR3 contains 17 residues.

This clonotype was detected only a few times. The chain uses TRBV27 and TRBJ2-1; D gene uncertain. Per germline, CDR1 MNHEY and CDR2 SMNVEV (reference sequence). The CDR3 has 12 amino acids. Trimming took 4 bases from V and 10 from J, leaving 11 bases between them. The CDR3 DNA sequence: TGTGCCAGCAGTTCCGCGGTCGAGGAGCAGTTCTTC. Its translation is CASSSAVEEQFF.

The sample holds a few counts of this clonotype. This rearrangement joins TRBV20-1 to TRBJ2-1, with 8 bases lining up with TRBD2. The germline V gene has CDR1 DFQATT and CDR2 SNEGSKA (reference sequence). CDR3 length: 17 residues. The trim removed 4 bases at V and 4 bases at J, leaving 15 bases unmatched. DNA of the CDR3: TGCAGTGCTACTAGCTCTTGGGCGGGGGGCTCATACAATGAGCAGTTCTTC. Translating it yields CSATSSWAGGSYNEQFF.

The chain employs TRBV12-3 or TRBV12-4 and TRBJ2-1, with TRBD1 matching over 7 bases. CDR3 length equals 14 residues. The ends lost 6 bases at V and 7 bases at J; junction bases unmatched: 9. The CDR3 reads CASSRTGQRNEQFF. CDR3 bases: TGTGCCAGCAGCCGGACAGGCCAGAGGAATGAGCAGTTCTTC.

This rearrangement joins TRBV29-1 to TRBJ1-2; the D is unclear. The germline gives CDR1 SQVTM, CDR2 ANQGSEA. The CDR3 is 11 amino acids. Trimming left V 1 base short and J 8 bases short, with 8 bases between. The CDR3 nucleotides read TGCAGCGTTGAAGTACTGGGCGGCTACACCTTC. It translates to CSVEVLGGYTF.

The chain couples TRBV12-3 or TRBV12-4 to TRBJ1-2, with D hard to call. Trimming pared 6 bases from V and 4 bases from J, leaving 12 bases between. The CDR3 sequence is 13 residues long. CDR3 protein: CASRKDGPYGYTF. The CDR3 coding sequence is TGTGCCAGCAGAAAGGACGGCCCCTATGGCTACACCTTC.

This clonotype occurred a few times. CDR3 sequence: CASSVTRVGRETQYF. The CDR3, as DNA: TGTGCCAGCAGTGTCACGAGGGTCGGGCGAGAGACCCAGTACTTC. The rearrangement uses TRBV25-1 and TRBJ2-5; possible D gene TRBD2, 5 bases. Germline assignment: CDR1 MGHDK and CDR2 SYGVNS. V was shortened by 4 bases and J by 4 bases, with 16 bases between the two germline ends. This CDR3 contains 15 residues.

The V gene is TRBV4-1, the J gene TRBJ2-5, with TRBD2 matching 10 bases. The DNA end lines up better with TRBJ2-7; the J call may be wrong. This CDR3 has 16 amino acids. CDR1 is MGHRA and CDR2 is YSYEKL in the germline V gene. The CDR3 nucleotides are TGCGCCAGCAGCCAAGAAGTTGCTAGCGGGAGTTACGAGCAGTACTTC. Protein: CASSQEVASGSYEQYF.

The chain links TRBV12-3 or TRBV12-4 to TRBJ2-5; TRBD2 matches 10 bases. The CDR3 runs to 15 residues. After removal of 6 bases from V and 4 bases from J, the junction contained 8 bases not matched to a gene. This CDR3 is CASSSQRGGIETQYF. CDR3 DNA: TGTGCCAGCAGCTCTCAGCGGGGGGGCATAGAGACCCAGTACTTC.

This clonotype showed up just a few times. The rearrangement uses TRBV5-1 and TRBJ2-1; 8 bases are a match to TRBD2. Germline values: CDR1 SGHRS, CDR2 YFSETQ. The V segment lost 4 bases and the J segment 7 bases; nucleotides outside the gene matches: 13. The CDR3 covers 16 residues. CDR3 sequence: CASSPGLARTTNEQFF. The DNA for the CDR3 is TGCGCCAGCAGCCCCGGACTAGCTCGGACCACAAATGAGCAGTTCTTC.

The chain uses TRBV5-4 and TRBJ1-4; possible D gene TRBD1, 5 bases. Germline V gene data show CDR1 as SGHNT and CDR2 as YYREEE (reference sequence). V gave up 1 base and J gave up 7 bases, with 14 bases separating them. The CDR3 runs 15 residues. In DNA form, the CDR3 reads TGTGCCAGCAGCTTGTCTGGGGGACCGGGTGAAAAACTGTTTTTT. Protein product: CASSLSGGPGEKLFF.

This clonotype was seen ten or more times. The rearrangement links TRBV29-1 to TRBJ2-7; 7 nucleotides agree with TRBD2. Trimming took 4 bases from V and 6 from J; bases not matched to a gene: 3. This CDR3 comprises 11 residues. Germline loops: CDR1 SQVTM, CDR2 ANQGSEA. CDR3 loop: CSVGGGGEQYF. The CDR3 DNA follows: TGCAGCGTTGGCGGGGGTGGCGAGCAGTACTTC.

Points on this clonotype: Mismatch with germline at one junction end may stem from a read error. The genes are TRBV6-1 and TRBJ2-1, with a weak D call TRBD2 (5 bases). The CDR3 loop spans 17 amino acids. The germline gives CDR1 MNHNS, CDR2 SASEGT. The CDR3 coding sequence is TGTGCCAGCAGAGAAGATAGGCTAGCCCGCTCCTACAATGAGCAGTTCTTC. Its protein is CASREDRLARSYNEQFF.

The chain joins TRBV24-1 to TRBJ1-4; D might be TRBD1 (5 bases). The germline gives CDR1 KGHDR, CDR2 SFDVKD. V lost 9 bases and J 8 bases, leaving 15 bases between the germline ends. The CDR3 length is 13 residues. The CDR3 loop reads CATGGGADEKLFF. CDR3 DNA: TGTGCCACCGGGGGAGGGGCTGACGAAAAACTGTTTTTT.

The chain recombines TRBV7-9 with TRBJ1-2; no clear D. Germline values: CDR1 SEHNR, CDR2 FQNEAQ (reference sequence). V lost 3 bases, J lost 2 bases, and 19 bases lay in between. The CDR3 runs to 17 residues. The CDR3 region has the DNA TGTGCCAGCAGCTTCCTCGGTCCGTCAACCCGGAACTATGGCTACACCTTC. Translated: CASSFLGPSTRNYGYTF. Combining the CDR3 with reference TRBV7-9 and TRBJ1-2 gives the whole variable domain DTGVSQNPRHKITKRGQNVTFRCDPISEHNRLYWYRQTLGQGPEFLTYFQNEAQLEKSRLLSDRFSAERPKGSFSTLEIQRTEQGDSAMYLCASSFLGPSTRNYGYTFGSGTRLTVV.